A selection of T cell receptor beta chains follows, all from one sample in a study of T cell responses to AZD1222 COVID-19 vaccine. Assay used: immunoSEQ multiplex PCR; TCRdb lists only in-frame clones, some missing. This table holds 110,000 to 150,000 clones, 80% to 90% found once. The source was peripheral blood, collected on day 0 of AZD1222 vaccination. These receptors all come from an adult in good health. Each CDR3 is given with its conserved first and last residue. The D gene is left open where the match is weak. For some rows the clone size is stated as once, few or many, or as a class when expanded; others skip it.

j_gene: TRBJ1-5
abundance: -
d_gene: -
v_gene: TRBV21-1
CDR3aa: CASSTLYQPQHF
CDR3nt: TGTGCCAGCAGCACATTGTATCAGCCCCAGCATTTT

j_gene: TRBJ1-2
abundance: -
d_gene: -
v_gene: TRBV4-2
CDR3aa: CASSQDTGLRNYGYTF
CDR3nt: TGTGCCAGCAGCCAAGATACAGGGTTGAGGAACTATGGCTACACCTTC

j_gene: TRBJ1-2
abundance: -
d_gene: -
v_gene: TRBV10-3
CDR3aa: CAISESGRSSDYGYTF
CDR3nt: TGTGCCATCAGTGAGTCCGGGAGGTCGTCAGACTATGGCTACACCTTC

j_gene: TRBJ2-7
abundance: -
d_gene: TRBD2
v_gene: TRBV27
CDR3aa: CASSLRSSALGTSEQYF
CDR3nt: TGTGCCAGCAGTTTAAGGAGCTCCGCCCTGGGGACTAGCGAGCAGTACTTC

j_gene: TRBJ1-1
abundance: once
d_gene: -
v_gene: TRBV7-8
CDR3aa: CASSLGVLGEAFF
CDR3nt: TGTGCCAGCAGCTTAGGGGTATTAGGTGAAGCTTTCTTT

j_gene: TRBJ2-7
abundance: -
d_gene: -
v_gene: TRBV6-5
CDR3aa: CASSPRQSANEQYF
CDR3nt: TGTGCCAGCAGTCCAAGACAGTCTGCTAACGAGCAGTACTTC

j_gene: TRBJ2-1
abundance: -
d_gene: -
v_gene: TRBV21-1
CDR3aa: CASSKEGQGEWEQFF
CDR3nt: TGTGCCAGCAGCAAAGAGGGACAGGGGGAGTGGGAGCAGTTCTTC

j_gene: TRBJ1-2
abundance: -
d_gene: -
v_gene: TRBV7-9
CDR3aa: CASSLAPGNYGYTF
CDR3nt: TGTGCCAGCAGCTTAGCGCCAGGGAACTATGGCTACACCTTC

j_gene: TRBJ1-5
abundance: -
d_gene: -
v_gene: TRBV27
CDR3aa: CASSSLRQRGVSNQPQHF
CDR3nt: TGTGCCAGCAGTTCCCTCCGACAGCGTGGGGTGAGCAATCAGCCCCAGCATTTT

j_gene: TRBJ2-7
abundance: -
d_gene: TRBD1
v_gene: TRBV30
CDR3aa: CASGQGAVSYEQYF
CDR3nt: TGTGCCTCGGGACAGGGGGCTGTCTCCTACGAGCAGTACTTC

j_gene: TRBJ2-7
abundance: -
d_gene: -
v_gene: TRBV3-1/TRBV3-2
CDR3aa: CASSQSPLGGLYF
CDR3nt: TGTGCCAGCAGCCAATCTCCACTTGGAGGGTTATACTTC

j_gene: TRBJ1-4
abundance: -
d_gene: -
v_gene: TRBV6-4
CDR3aa: CASSDPLGNEKLFF
CDR3nt: TGTGCCAGCAGTGACCCATTGGGTAATGAAAAACTGTTTTTT

j_gene: TRBJ1-2
abundance: -
d_gene: -
v_gene: TRBV19
CDR3aa: CASSIDGNAPNYGYTF
CDR3nt: TGTGCCAGTAGTATAGACGGGAATGCCCCTAACTATGGCTACACCTTC

j_gene: TRBJ1-2
abundance: -
d_gene: TRBD1
v_gene: TRBV10-3
CDR3aa: CAISAGQAGKGYTF
CDR3nt: TGTGCCATCAGTGCGGGACAGGCCGGGAAAGGCTACACCTTC

j_gene: TRBJ1-1
abundance: -
d_gene: -
v_gene: TRBV6-5
CDR3aa: CASSSAWATEAFF
CDR3nt: TGTGCCAGCAGTTCCGCCTGGGCCACTGAAGCTTTCTTT

j_gene: TRBJ2-5
abundance: -
d_gene: -
v_gene: TRBV6-4
CDR3aa: CASSVAPDSQETQYF
CDR3nt: TGTGCCAGCAGTGTGGCCCCAGACAGTCAAGAGACCCAGTACTTC

j_gene: TRBJ1-5
abundance: -
d_gene: TRBD1
v_gene: TRBV6-1
CDR3aa: CASSEATGPYSNQPQHF
CDR3nt: TGTGCCAGCAGTGAAGCGACAGGGCCTTATAGCAATCAGCCCCAGCATTTT

j_gene: TRBJ2-3
abundance: -
d_gene: TRBD2
v_gene: TRBV27
CDR3aa: CASSFLAGATDTQYF
CDR3nt: TGTGCCAGCAGTTTCCTAGCGGGGGCCACAGATACGCAGTATTTT

j_gene: TRBJ1-5
abundance: many
d_gene: -
v_gene: TRBV19
CDR3aa: CASSIGANPEPQHF
CDR3nt: TGTGCCAGTAGTATCGGGGCTAATCCGGAGCCCCAGCATTTT

j_gene: TRBJ2-7
abundance: -
d_gene: -
v_gene: TRBV7-9
CDR3aa: CASDSDQDYEQYF
CDR3nt: TGTGCCAGCGACTCGGACCAGGACTACGAGCAGTACTTC

j_gene: TRBJ1-2
abundance: -
d_gene: -
v_gene: TRBV12-5
CDR3aa: CASGSRSGESESGYTF
CDR3nt: TGTGCTAGTGGTTCCCGCTCGGGGGAAAGTGAATCTGGCTACACCTTC

j_gene: TRBJ2-1
abundance: -
d_gene: TRBD2
v_gene: TRBV18
CDR3aa: CASSPLGGVRYNEQFF
CDR3nt: TGTGCCAGCTCACCACTGGGGGGGGTCCGTTACAATGAGCAGTTCTTC

j_gene: TRBJ2-3
abundance: -
d_gene: -
v_gene: TRBV7-2
CDR3aa: CASSLAEVRGTDTQYF
CDR3nt: TGTGCCAGCAGCTTAGCGGAGGTCCGTGGCACAGATACGCAGTATTTT

j_gene: TRBJ1-5
abundance: -
d_gene: -
v_gene: TRBV19
CDR3aa: CASSLGGGIGNQPQHF
CDR3nt: TGTGCCAGTAGCTTGGGAGGGGGAATCGGCAATCAGCCCCAGCATTTT